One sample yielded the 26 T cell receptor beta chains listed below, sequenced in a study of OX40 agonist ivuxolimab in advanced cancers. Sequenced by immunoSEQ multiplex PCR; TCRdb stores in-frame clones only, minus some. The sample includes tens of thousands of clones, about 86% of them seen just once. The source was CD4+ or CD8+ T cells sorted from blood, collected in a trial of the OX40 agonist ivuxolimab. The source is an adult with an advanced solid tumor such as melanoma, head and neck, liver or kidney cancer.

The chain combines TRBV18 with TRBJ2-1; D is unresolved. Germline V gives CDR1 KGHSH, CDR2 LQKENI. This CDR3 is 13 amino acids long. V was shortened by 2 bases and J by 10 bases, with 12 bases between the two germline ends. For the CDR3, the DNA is TGTGCCAGCTCACCATCGCGAGAGGACGAGCAGTTCTTC. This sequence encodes CASSPSREDEQFF. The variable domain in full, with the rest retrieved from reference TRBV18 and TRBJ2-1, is NAGVMQNPRHLVRRRGQEARLRCSPMKGHSHVYWYRQLPEEGLKFMVYLQKENIIDESGMPKERFSAEFPKEGPSILRIQQVVRGDSAAYFCASSPSREDEQFFGPGTRLTVL.

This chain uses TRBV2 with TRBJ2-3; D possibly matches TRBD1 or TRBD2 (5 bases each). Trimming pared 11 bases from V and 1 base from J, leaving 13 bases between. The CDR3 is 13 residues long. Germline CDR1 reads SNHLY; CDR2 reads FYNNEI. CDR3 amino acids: CAGSRDGTDTQYF. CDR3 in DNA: TGTGCCGGGTCCCGGGACGGCACAGATACGCAGTATTTT.

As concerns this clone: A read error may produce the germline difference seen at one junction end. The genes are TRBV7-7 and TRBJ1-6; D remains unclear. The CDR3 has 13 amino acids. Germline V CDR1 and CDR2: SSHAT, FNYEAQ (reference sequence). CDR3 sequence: CASSFDGSSPLHF. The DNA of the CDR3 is TGTGCTAGCAGCTTTGATGGTAGTTCACCCCTCCACTTT.

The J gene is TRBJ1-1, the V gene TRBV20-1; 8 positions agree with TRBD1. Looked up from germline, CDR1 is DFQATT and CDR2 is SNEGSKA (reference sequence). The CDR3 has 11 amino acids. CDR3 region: CRQGAETEAFF. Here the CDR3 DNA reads TGCAGGCAGGGGGCGGAAACTGAAGCTTTCTTT.

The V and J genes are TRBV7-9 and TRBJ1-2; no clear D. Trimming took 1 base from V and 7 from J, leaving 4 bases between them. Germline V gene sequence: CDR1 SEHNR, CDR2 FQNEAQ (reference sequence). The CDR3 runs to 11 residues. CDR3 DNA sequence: TGTGCCAGCAGCTTAGAATTTGGCTACACCTTC. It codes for CASSLEFGYTF.

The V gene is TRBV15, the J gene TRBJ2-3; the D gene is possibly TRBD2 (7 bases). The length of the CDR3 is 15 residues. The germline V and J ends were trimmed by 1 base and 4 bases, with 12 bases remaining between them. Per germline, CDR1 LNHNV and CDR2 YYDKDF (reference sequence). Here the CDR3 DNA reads TGTGCCACCAGCAGAGGGGCGGGGGCGGCAGATACGCAGTATTTT. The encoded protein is CATSRGAGAADTQYF.

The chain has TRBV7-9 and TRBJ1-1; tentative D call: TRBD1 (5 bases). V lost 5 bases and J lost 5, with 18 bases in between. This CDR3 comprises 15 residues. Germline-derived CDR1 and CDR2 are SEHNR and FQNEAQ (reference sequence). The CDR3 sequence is CASSPGVRARTEAFF. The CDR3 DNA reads TGTGCCAGCAGCCCCGGGGTCAGGGCGAGGACTGAAGCTTTCTTT.

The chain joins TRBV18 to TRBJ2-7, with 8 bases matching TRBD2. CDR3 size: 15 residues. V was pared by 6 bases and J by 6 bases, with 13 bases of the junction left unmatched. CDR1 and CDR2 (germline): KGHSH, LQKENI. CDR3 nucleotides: TGTGCCAGCTCCCGAAGAACGGGAGGGGAGGTCGAGCAGTACTTC. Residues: CASSRRTGGEVEQYF.

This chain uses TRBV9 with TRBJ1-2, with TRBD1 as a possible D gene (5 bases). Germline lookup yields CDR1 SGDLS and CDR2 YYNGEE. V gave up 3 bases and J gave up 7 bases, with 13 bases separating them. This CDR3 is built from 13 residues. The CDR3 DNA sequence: TGTGCCAGCAGCGCGGGGGGTTTTAGTGGCTACACCTTC. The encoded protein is CASSAGGFSGYTF.

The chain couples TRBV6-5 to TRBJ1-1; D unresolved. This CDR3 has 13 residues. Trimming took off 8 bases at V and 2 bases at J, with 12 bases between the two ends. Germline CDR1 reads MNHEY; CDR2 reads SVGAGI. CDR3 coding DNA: TGTGCCAGCGTGTCTGAAAGTAACACTGAAGCTTTCTTT. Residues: CASVSESNTEAFF.

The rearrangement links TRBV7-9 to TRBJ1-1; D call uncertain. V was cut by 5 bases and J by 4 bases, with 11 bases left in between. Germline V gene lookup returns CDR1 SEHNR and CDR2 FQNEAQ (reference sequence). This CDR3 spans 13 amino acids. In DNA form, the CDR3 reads TGTGCCAGCAGCGTAAACGAGGGCACTGAAGCTTTCTTT. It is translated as CASSVNEGTEAFF. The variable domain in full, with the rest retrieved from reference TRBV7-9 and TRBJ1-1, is DTGVSQNPRHKITKRGQNVTFRCDPISEHNRLYWYRQTLGQGPEFLTYFQNEAQLEKSRLLSDRFSAERPKGSFSTLEIQRTEQGDSAMYLCASSVNEGTEAFFGQGTRLTVV.

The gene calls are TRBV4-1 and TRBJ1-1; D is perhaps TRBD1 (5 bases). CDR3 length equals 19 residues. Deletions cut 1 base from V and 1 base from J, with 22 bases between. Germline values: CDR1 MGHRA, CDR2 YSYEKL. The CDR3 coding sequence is TGCGCCAGCAGCCAAGTATTATTCCCGGGGCTCAGGAGGAACACTGAAGCTTTCTTT. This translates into CASSQVLFPGLRRNTEAFF.

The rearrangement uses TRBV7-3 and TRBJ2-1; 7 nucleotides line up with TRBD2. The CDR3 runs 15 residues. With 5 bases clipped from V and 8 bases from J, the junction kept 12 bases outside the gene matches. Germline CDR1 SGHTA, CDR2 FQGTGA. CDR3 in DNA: TGTGCCAGCAGCCTCCACACCACGGGGGGAGATGAGCAGTTCTTC. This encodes CASSLHTTGGDEQFF.

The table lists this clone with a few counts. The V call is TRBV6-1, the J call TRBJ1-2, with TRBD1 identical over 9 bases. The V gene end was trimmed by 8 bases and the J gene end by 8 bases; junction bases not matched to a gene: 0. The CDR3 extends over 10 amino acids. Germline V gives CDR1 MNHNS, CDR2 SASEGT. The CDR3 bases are TGTGCCAGCGGACAGGGGGGCTACACCTTC. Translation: CASGQGGYTF.

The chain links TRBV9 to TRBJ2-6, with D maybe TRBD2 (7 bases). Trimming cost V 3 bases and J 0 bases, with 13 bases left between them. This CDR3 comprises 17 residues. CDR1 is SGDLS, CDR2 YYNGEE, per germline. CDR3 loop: CASSASGGPSGANVLTF. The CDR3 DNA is TGTGCCAGCAGCGCCTCGGGGGGCCCCTCTGGGGCCAACGTCCTGACTTTC.

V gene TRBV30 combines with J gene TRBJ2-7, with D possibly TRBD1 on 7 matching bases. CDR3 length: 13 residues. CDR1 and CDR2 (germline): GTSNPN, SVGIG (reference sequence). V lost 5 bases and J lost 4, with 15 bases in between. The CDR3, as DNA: TGTGCCTGGGGGGGGACAGCTCCTTACGAGCAGTACTTC. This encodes CAWGGTAPYEQYF.

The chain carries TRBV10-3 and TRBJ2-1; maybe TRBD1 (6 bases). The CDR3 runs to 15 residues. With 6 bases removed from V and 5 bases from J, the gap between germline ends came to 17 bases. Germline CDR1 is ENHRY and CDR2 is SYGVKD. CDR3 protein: CAIRGGGAENNEQFF. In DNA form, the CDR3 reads TGTGCCATCAGAGGGGGTGGGGCAGAGAACAATGAGCAGTTCTTC.

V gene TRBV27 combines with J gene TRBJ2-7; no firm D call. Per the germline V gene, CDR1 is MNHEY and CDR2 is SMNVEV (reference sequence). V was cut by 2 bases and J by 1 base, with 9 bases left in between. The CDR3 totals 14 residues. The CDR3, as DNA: TGTGCCAGCAGTTTAGTAGCACTTTCCTACGAGCAGTACTTC. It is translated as CASSLVALSYEQYF.

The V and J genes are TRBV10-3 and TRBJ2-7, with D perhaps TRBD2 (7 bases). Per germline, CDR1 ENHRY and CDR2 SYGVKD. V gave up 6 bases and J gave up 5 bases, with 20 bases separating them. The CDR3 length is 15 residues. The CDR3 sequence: CAIRSTRGGLNEQYF. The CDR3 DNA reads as TGTGCCATCAGGAGTACTAGGGGGGGCCTAAACGAGCAGTACTTC.

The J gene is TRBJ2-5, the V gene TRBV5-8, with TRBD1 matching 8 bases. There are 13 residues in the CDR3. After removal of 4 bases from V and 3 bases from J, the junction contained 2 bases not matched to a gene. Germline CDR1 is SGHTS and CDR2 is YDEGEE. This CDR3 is CASSLDREETQYF. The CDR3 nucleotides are TGTGCCAGCAGCCTGGACAGGGAAGAGACCCAGTACTTC.

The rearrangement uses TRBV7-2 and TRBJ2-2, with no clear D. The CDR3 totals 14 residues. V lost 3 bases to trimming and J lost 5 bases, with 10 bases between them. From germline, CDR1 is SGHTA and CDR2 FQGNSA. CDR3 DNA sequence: TGTGCCAGCAGCTTTGAAGCGTCTACCGGGGAGCTGTTTTTT. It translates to CASSFEASTGELFF.

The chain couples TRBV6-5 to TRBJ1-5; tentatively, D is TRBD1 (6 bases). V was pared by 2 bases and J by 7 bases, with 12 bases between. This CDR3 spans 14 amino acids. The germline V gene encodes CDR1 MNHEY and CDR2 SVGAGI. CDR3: CASSYPGGGQPQHF. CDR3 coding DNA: TGTGCCAGCAGTTACCCGGGGGGCGGACAGCCCCAGCATTTT.

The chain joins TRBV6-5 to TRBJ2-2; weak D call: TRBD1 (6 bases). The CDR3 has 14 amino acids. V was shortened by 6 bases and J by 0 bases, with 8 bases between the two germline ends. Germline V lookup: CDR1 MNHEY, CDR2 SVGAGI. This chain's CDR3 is CASSRGSNTGELFF. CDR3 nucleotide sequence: TGTGCCAGCAGCAGGGGATCGAACACCGGGGAGCTGTTTTTT.

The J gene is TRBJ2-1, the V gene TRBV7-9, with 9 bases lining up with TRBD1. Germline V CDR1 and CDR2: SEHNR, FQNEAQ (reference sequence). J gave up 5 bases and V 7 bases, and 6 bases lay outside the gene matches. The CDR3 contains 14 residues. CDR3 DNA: TGTGCCAGCATCAGGACAGGGGAGCACAATGAGCAGTTCTTC. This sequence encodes CASIRTGEHNEQFF.

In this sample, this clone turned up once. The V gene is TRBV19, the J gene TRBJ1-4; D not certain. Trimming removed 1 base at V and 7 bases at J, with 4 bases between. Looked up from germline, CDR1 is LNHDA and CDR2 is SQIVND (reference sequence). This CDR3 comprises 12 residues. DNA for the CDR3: TGTGCCAGTAGTATAGTGGCTGAAAAACTGTTTTTT. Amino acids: CASSIVAEKLFF.

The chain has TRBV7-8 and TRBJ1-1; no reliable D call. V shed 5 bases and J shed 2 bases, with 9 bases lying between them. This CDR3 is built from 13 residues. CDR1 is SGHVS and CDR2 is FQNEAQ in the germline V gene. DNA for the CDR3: TGTGCCAGCAGCAACGACCGAAACACTGAAGCTTTCTTT. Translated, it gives CASSNDRNTEAFF. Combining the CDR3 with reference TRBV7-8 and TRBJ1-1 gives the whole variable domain GAGVSQSPRYKVAKRGQDVALRCDPISGHVSLFWYQQALGQGPEFLTYFQNEAQLDKSGLPSDRFFAERPEGSVSTLKIQRTQQEDSAVYLCASSNDRNTEAFFGQGTRLTVV.